This T cell receptor (beta chain) was obtained from a study of blood T cells in healthy people across ages. Through a sample-barcoded 5' primer and a J-beta primer mix, a second PCR was run for about 6 to 11 cycles. MiXCR, applied by TCRdb to the 5' RACE reads, yields one record per CDR3 protein. The sample contains some 890,000 distinct CDR3 sequences, about 27% of which appear only once. The CDR3 totals 14 residues. In germline, CDR1 is SGHRS, CDR2 YFSETQ. V was pared by 3 bases and J by 4 bases, with 13 bases between. This clonotype was picked up many times. This same sample was also taken into another study, of T cells of mothers and their children.

This rearrangement joins TRBV5-1 to TRBJ1-2; D uncertain. The sequencing input was blood. This receptor was identified in a woman aged 40 to 55 in good health. The CDR3: CASSSMGGFYGYTF. The CDR3 nucleotides read TGCGCCAGCAGCTCGATGGGAGGGTTCTATGGCTACACCTTC.